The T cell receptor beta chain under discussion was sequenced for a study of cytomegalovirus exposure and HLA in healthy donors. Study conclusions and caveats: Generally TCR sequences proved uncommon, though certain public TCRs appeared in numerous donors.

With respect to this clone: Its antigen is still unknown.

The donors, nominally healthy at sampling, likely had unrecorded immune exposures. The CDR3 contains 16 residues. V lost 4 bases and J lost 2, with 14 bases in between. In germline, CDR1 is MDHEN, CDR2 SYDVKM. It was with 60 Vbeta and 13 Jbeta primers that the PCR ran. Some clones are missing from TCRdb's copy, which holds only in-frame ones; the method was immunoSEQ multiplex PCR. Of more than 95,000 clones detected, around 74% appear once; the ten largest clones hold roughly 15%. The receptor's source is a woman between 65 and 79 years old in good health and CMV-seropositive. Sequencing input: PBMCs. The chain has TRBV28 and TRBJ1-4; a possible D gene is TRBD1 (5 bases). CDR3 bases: TGTGCCAGCAGTTCTCGTTTGGGGGGTACTAATGAAAAACTGTTTTTT. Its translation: CASSSRLGGTNEKLFF.